The clone carrying this T cell receptor beta chain was seen a single time. Its antigen is as yet unknown. Germline V gene data show CDR1 as LGHDT and CDR2 as YNNKEL (reference sequence). This CDR3 is 14 amino acids long. V dropped 0 bases and J dropped 3 bases, with 9 bases sitting between them. For CDR3 and TCR beta VDJ profiling, genomic DNA was the template used. A single record per CDR3 protein comes from TCRdb applying MiXCR to the reads. Among 150,000 to 200,000 distinct CDR3 sequences listed, around 60% were seen once. The entry originates in a study of CD8+CD57+ T cells in acquired aplastic anemia. About the study: CD4+ and CD8+ cells, once sorted, gave DNA averaging 3.2 ug. The study obtained 8.5 million to 12 million reads on average for CD4+ cells from healthy donors. Overall study results and limits: The same twenty-nine CD8+ CDR3 sequences occurred in patients and in controls. The CD8+ Simpson's diversity of patients and controls was not significantly different.

This receptor was obtained from a human donor in good health. The gene calls are TRBV3-1 and TRBJ2-7; D assignment may be TRBD1 or TRBD2 (6 bases each). The sample consisted of sorted CD4+, CD8+, or CD8+CD57+ T cells (not recorded which) from PBMCs. CDR3 in DNA: TGTGCCAGCAGCCAAGAGGGGGGCGGCTACGAGCAGTACTTC. Residues: CASSQEGGGYEQYF.